What follows describes a single T cell receptor beta chain. What antigen it recognizes has not been identified. No much larger clonotype is one base removed from it; base qualities were not supplied. The library was obtained by the immunoSEQ multiplex PCR assay. For the multiplex PCR, a mixture combining 60 forward primers for TCR Vbeta segments and 13 reverse primers for TCR Jbeta segments was used. The CDR3 region of rearranged TCR beta genes was amplified from genomic DNA with a multiplex PCR assay. Amplified TCR beta libraries were sequenced as 87-base-pair reads on the Illumina HiSeq System. As for the authors' bioinformatics: In a later analysis, tens of millions of unique TCR beta chains were counted across the roughly 670 repertoires, and some 10 million of these chains were shared by at least two donors. Raw reads were error-corrected and collapsed into unique sequences with a nearest-neighbor algorithm that merged closely related sequences to remove PCR and sequencing errors. Alignment of CDR3 sequences to IMGT reference sequences was used to assign V, D and J gene segments. For a sequence to be retained, a match of at least six nucleotides to both a V gene segment and a J gene segment was required. Rearrangements were called productive when the CDR3 lacked stop codons and stayed in frame with V and J; all others were non-productive. CDR3 was defined according to IMGT convention as the region running from the second conserved V-encoded cysteine to the conserved J-encoded phenylalanine. Sequences without an unambiguous match to a single V gene segment were excluded from the earlier analysis of almost 600 of the donors. In an earlier analysis of approximately 550 of the donors, V segments were called functional above 56.7% productive rearrangements and were called segregating when the between-donor standard deviation exceeded 5%. A statistical classification framework was developed to diagnose cytomegalovirus status using the catalog of TCR beta chain sequences. In a later analysis, V and J genes were assigned by comparing TCR nucleotide sequences against IMGT/GENE-DB human TR gene sequences. The TCRdist pipeline was used in a later analysis to assign CDR3 sequences and most-parsimonious VDJ recombination scenarios. In a later analysis, every TCR beta chain was defined by the combination of its CDR3 amino acid sequence and its V-gene family, and reads without a unique V-gene family were dropped. To address suspected cross-contamination and a sequencing artifact, a later analysis removed 450 to 700 highly shared, low-generation-probability nucleotide sequences. In a later analysis, a clonal expansion index for each public chain was calculated from normalized within-repertoire ranks of inferred template counts. In a later analysis, generation probabilities were computed with a VDJ recombination model fitted to out-of-frame rearrangements, and the resulting probabilities were checked against IGoR. Hypergeometric tests were used in a later analysis to score TCR-TCR, TCR-HLA and TCR-CMV co-occurrence, with a repertoire-size bias correction applied to the TCR pairs. False discovery rates were estimated in a later analysis by permuting HLA or CMV assignments 20 times. A later analysis grouped co-occurring TCRs with DBSCAN, adding TCRdist sequence similarity when clustering within HLA-allele-positive subsets. Repertoires with fewer than 30,000 or more than 120,000 public chains, plus five repertoires with anomalous nucleotide sharing, were excluded from co-occurrence clustering. The table was pulled from immuneACCESS by TCRdb, which kept in-frame rearrangements only. Such tables lose some clones; where checked, under half of the loss comes from unresolved V genes, and the rest has no known cause. D and trimming come from the DNA, and the V and J calls and clone size come from that table. This sample holds 100,000 or so clones; 65% to 85% were observed only once. Approximately 2% of the sample is held by the ten biggest clonotypes.

The sample comes from a study of cytomegalovirus exposure and HLA in healthy donors (dated by TCRdb to about 2017). Describing the broader study: An earlier analysis of roughly 610 of the donors reported 250 to 350 Gb of sequence data and 117 million unique TCR beta sequences obtained from approximately 180 million T cells. On average, about 240,000 unique TCR beta nucleotide sequences were sequenced per donor among about 400 genotyped donors of the cohort, with roughly 18% of those sequences being non-productive. In a later analysis, previously published TCR beta repertoires from more than 500 donors were re-analyzed and high-resolution HLA genotyping was added so that TCR occurrence patterns could be studied. HLA typing covered class I and class II loci at four-digit resolution. Roughly 300 gigabases of sequencing data and around 80 million unique TCR sequences made up an early release that covered 500 to 700 HLA-typed donors. The number of typed donors differed by locus: roughly 620-640 for A, B, C, DRB1 and DQB1; some 500 for DQA1; approximately 600 for DPA1; and around 470 for DPB1. Among the roughly 400 genotyped donors, 75% to 90% belonged to the genetic ancestry cluster associated with self-reported Caucasian donors. In addition to the first cohort of 650 to 750 subjects, a separate validation cohort of about 120 different subjects was used. Genome-wide SNP genotypes for about three fifths of the roughly 700 donors were used in a later genetic analysis, which treated that subset as a discovery cohort. Donor age, sex, ethnicity and CMV serostatus were collected together with the repertoire data. The later analysis used no new phenotypic data to find candidate immune exposures, relying instead on TCR beta sequences and their occurrence across donors. Every repertoire in the discovery cohort had been generated on one and the same sequencing platform. An earlier analysis of approximately 500 of the donors applied high-throughput TCR beta sequencing to assess whether each TCR beta V gene segment acted as functional or pseudogenic. The study profiled the T cell repertoires of 500 to 800 subjects by immunosequencing and related them to cytomegalovirus serostatus. To predict cytomegalovirus infection status, the study combined high-throughput TCR immunosequencing, statistical association of individual TCRs with disease status, and machine learning. The study aimed to test whether cataloging public T cell receptors could reveal signatures of past pathogen exposure. Five DR-DQ haplotypes were handled as single units for association and clustering because linkage in the cohort was strong.

In total, just over 650 healthy bone marrow donors made up the cohort. At the time of sampling, all cohort members were nominally healthy, though unrecorded immune exposures were likely present. The donor tested CMV seronegative and was one of the 352 seronegative cohort members. Each donor provided a peripheral blood sample, and peripheral blood mononuclear cells were used for TCR beta sequencing. Genomic DNA was extracted from the blood cell samples with the Qiagen DNeasy Blood Extraction Kit. Here is what the overall study found, with its caveats: According to a later analysis, parvovirus B19, influenza, CMV and Epstein-Barr virus appeared linked to several top co-occurrence clusters. A cluster of highly shared sequence variants was judged likely to represent a technical artifact of the sequencing pipeline. The classifier was reported to diagnose cytomegalovirus status with high specificity and sensitivity in both the original cohort and the validation cohort. A later analysis found that HLA-associated TCR beta chains were more clonally expanded and had lower generation probabilities than equally common non-associated chains. According to a later analysis, TCR association rates differed among HLA loci, with DRB1 alleles showing the most associated TCRs and HLA-C alleles showing the fewest. Roughly uniform sequencing depth across donors was assumed in presence/absence analyses, although this assumption may not hold. Because HLA typing was missing for some donors at each locus, association tests included only the typed subset. The study listed approximately 150 TCR beta chains as associated with cytomegalovirus. At a false discovery rate of 0.05, a later analysis linked some 17,000 TCR beta sequences to specific HLA alleles. Assigning TCR associations to individual alleles was difficult when HLA alleles, especially DR and DQ, strongly co-occurred. A later genetic analysis associated a missense DCLRE1C variant with V-gene and J-gene trimming of TCR beta chains, and an independent cohort replicated the association. Correlated functional status among segregating V segments might be attributable to linkage disequilibrium, but an unknown experimental factor could not be ruled out. A further reported finding was that TCR beta sequences accurately predicted the HLA-A and HLA-B alleles for most subjects in the first cohort. In this cohort, only TCR beta chains were sequenced, and detectable features were limited by the absence of alpha or paired-chain data. CMV serostatus was the only immune exposure information available for the cohort. According to the authors, the approach could potentially be generalized to other disease states and immunological phenotypes. In an earlier analysis of 587 of the donors, most TCR beta V segments were observed in productive rearrangements about 90% or about 30% of the time, broadly matching IMGT annotations. According to a later genetic analysis, donors in an Asian-associated ancestry cluster had fewer N-insertions in productive TCRs than the approximately 700-donor mean. Three of the identified cytomegalovirus-associated TCR beta chains were confirmed in vitro to be specific for cytomegalovirus antigens. According to a later analysis, most CMV-associated TCR beta chains appeared to be HLA-restricted, and the HLA associations seemed to be driven largely by CMV exposure. While some public TCRs were present in many individuals, most TCR sequences turned up only very rarely across donors. Because counts were too low, seventeen rarely observed V segments, including chromosome 9 orphons, were excluded from the earlier analysis of 587 of the donors.

The sequenced sample was PBMCs. The TCR sequence derives from a middle-aged woman in good health and CMV-seronegative.

CDR3 reads: CASRAGYYEQYF. The DNA sequence reads TGTGCCAGCAGAGCAGGGTACTACGAGCAGTACTTC. This receptor chain uses TRBV27 and TRBJ2-7, and possibly TRBD1, on 5 matching bases. The CDR1 and CDR2 encoded by the germline V gene (reference sequence) are MNHEY and SMNVEV. Counted from cysteine to phenylalanine, this CDR3 has 12 amino acids. Only the CDR3 DNA is retained, 36 bases long and in frame from the first base. V is shortened by 6 bases, J by 3 bases, and the region joining them spans 9 bases.